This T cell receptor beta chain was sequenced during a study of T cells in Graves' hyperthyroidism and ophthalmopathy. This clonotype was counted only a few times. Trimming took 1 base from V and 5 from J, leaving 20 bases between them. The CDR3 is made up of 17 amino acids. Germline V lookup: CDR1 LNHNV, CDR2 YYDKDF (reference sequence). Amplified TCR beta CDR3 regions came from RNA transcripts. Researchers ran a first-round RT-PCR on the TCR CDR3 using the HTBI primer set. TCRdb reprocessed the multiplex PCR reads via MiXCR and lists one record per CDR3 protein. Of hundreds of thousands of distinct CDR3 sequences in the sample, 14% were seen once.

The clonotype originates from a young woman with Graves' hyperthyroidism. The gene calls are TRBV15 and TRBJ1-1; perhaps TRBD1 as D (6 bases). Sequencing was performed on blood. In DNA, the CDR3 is TGTGCCACCAGCAGAGGAGTGAGGGGGGGGGGTTCGACTGAAGCTTTCTTT. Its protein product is CATSRGVRGGGSTEAFF.